Below, 25 T cell receptor beta chains from the same sample are listed, as sequenced in a study of cytomegalovirus exposure and HLA in healthy donors. PCR primers comprised 60 Vbeta and 13 Jbeta primers. Sequenced by immunoSEQ multiplex PCR; TCRdb stores in-frame clones only, minus some. The table records 160,000 or so clones, 82% of them present only once. Source material: PBMCs. The receptor set was obtained from a man aged 50 to 60 in good health and CMV-seropositive.

V is TRBV30 and J is TRBJ1-5; TRBD1 matches at 7 bases. CDR3 length: 14 amino acids. J was trimmed by 6 bases and V by 1 base; bases with no gene match: 6. CDR1 is GTSNPN, CDR2 SVGIG, per germline (reference sequence). CDR3 coding DNA: TGTGCCTGGAGTGGAAACAGGGGCGGTCAGCCCCAGCATTTT. It encodes CAWSGNRGGQPQHF.

V and J are TRBV29-1 and TRBJ1-2, with 7 bases identical to TRBD1. With 2 bases clipped from V and 0 bases from J, the junction kept 6 bases outside the gene matches. CDR3 length equals 15 residues. Germline V CDR1 and CDR2: SQVTM, ANQGSEA. The CDR3: CSVEIGTDPNYGYTF. Here the CDR3 DNA reads TGCAGCGTTGAAATTGGGACAGATCCTAACTATGGCTACACCTTC.

The chain is built from TRBV30 and TRBJ1-5, with 12 positions matching TRBD1. The germline gives CDR1 GTSNPN, CDR2 SVGIG (reference sequence). The V gene end was trimmed by 5 bases and the J gene end by 6 bases; junction bases not matched to a gene: 5. The CDR3 has 14 amino acids. CDR3 sequence: CAWRGQGAGQPQHF. In nucleotides, the CDR3 is TGTGCCTGGCGGGGACAGGGGGCGGGTCAGCCCCAGCATTTT.

The genes are TRBV7-3 and TRBJ2-1; D perhaps matches TRBD2 (5 bases). The CDR3 extends over 16 amino acids. V was cut by 4 bases and J by 4 bases, with 17 bases left in between. The germline gives CDR1 SGHTA, CDR2 FQGTGA. CDR3 region: CASSSDGRGDYNEQFF. CDR3 bases: TGTGCCAGCAGCTCCGACGGACGGGGAGATTACAATGAGCAGTTCTTC.

Written as DNA, the CDR3 is TGTGCCAGCAGCGAAAACACAGGGGTGAACACTGAAGCTTTCTTT. Translated, it gives CASSENTGVNTEAFF. The V call is TRBV4-2, the J call TRBJ1-1; 7 bases are shared with TRBD1. The CDR3 extends over 15 amino acids. The V segment lost 5 bases and the J segment 0 bases; nucleotides outside the gene matches: 6. Germline V gives CDR1 LGHNA, CDR2 YNFKEQ.

The chain is built from TRBV7-6 and TRBJ1-5, with 7 bases that match TRBD1. CDR1 SGHVS and CDR2 FNYEAQ come from the germline V gene. This CDR3 has 15 amino acids. Unmatched junction bases numbered 9, after V lost 5 bases and J lost 5 bases. CDR3 DNA sequence: TGTGCCAGCAGCCCCTCCGGACAGGTTCATCAGCCCCAGCATTTT. This encodes CASSPSGQVHQPQHF.

The chain recombines TRBV7-2 with TRBJ2-7; a weak D match, TRBD1 (5 bases). V lost 2 bases and J lost 3, with 14 bases in between. The germline gives CDR1 SGHTA, CDR2 FQGNSA. The CDR3 runs to 15 residues. CDR3 in DNA: TGTGCCAGCAGCTTAAGGTTCCCAGGGAACTACGAGCAGTACTTC. Its translation: CASSLRFPGNYEQYF.

The V and J genes are TRBV4-2 and TRBJ2-2, with 7 bases fitting TRBD1. CDR1 is LGHNA, CDR2 YNFKEQ, per germline. The V and J ends lost 2 bases and 2 bases, in that order; junction bases with no gene match: 8. The length of the CDR3 is 17 residues. Written as DNA, the CDR3 is TGTGCCAGCAGCCAAAGATTTGGGACAGCAAACACCGGGGAGCTGTTTTTT. Translating gives CASSQRFGTANTGELFF.

V and J are TRBV28 and TRBJ1-3; 7 bases align to TRBD1. After removal of 5 bases from V and 3 bases from J, the junction contained 10 bases not matched to a gene. In germline, CDR1 is MDHEN, CDR2 SYDVKM. The CDR3 spans 16 residues. The DNA of the CDR3 is TGTGCCAGCAGTCCGACAGGGCCCCTCCGTGGAAACACCATATATTTT. Translating gives CASSPTGPLRGNTIYF.

V gene TRBV10-3 combines with J gene TRBJ2-1; possible D gene TRBD1, 5 bases. With 11 bases removed from V and 4 bases from J, the gap between germline ends came to 21 bases. The CDR3 has 15 amino acids. Germline V gene sequence: CDR1 ENHRY, CDR2 SYGVKD. The CDR3 protein is CASRLRLGVYNEQFF. The CDR3 DNA follows: TGTGCCTCCCGTTTAAGGCTAGGGGTTTACAATGAGCAGTTCTTC.

This clone came up a few times. The chain carries TRBV6-5 and TRBJ1-1, with 10 bases fitting TRBD1. Germline V gives CDR1 MNHEY, CDR2 SVGAGI. The CDR3 is 14 amino acids. Trimming took 4 bases from V and 11 from J; bases not matched to a gene: 10. CDR3 amino acids: CASSLTGGAGAAFF. CDR3 DNA: TGTGCCAGCAGTTTGACAGGGGGCGCGGGAGCGGCTTTCTTT.

V is TRBV7-2 and J is TRBJ2-1; D gene unclear. CDR3 length: 13 amino acids. Germline CDR1 and CDR2: SGHTA and FQGNSA. V dropped 0 bases and J dropped 5 bases, with 5 bases sitting between them. In nucleotides, the CDR3 is TGTGCCAGCAGCTTAGCTAGAGACAATGAGCAGTTCTTC. Translating gives CASSLARDNEQFF.

V and J are TRBV25-1 and TRBJ2-7, with 7 bases matching TRBD1. Per germline, CDR1 MGHDK and CDR2 SYGVNS. The CDR3 totals 16 residues. The J segment lost 3 bases and the V segment lost 3 bases, leaving 11 bases of the junction unmatched. CDR3: CASSDSRTGLFYEQYF. The DNA of the CDR3 is TGTGCCAGCAGTGACAGTAGGACAGGTCTTTTCTACGAGCAGTACTTC.

This clone was seen just once. Other DNA sequences in the sample encode the same CDR3. The rearrangement links TRBV6-5 to TRBJ2-1, with D unclear. Per germline, CDR1 MNHEY and CDR2 SVGAGI. The CDR3 covers 15 residues. V lost 6 bases and J lost 0, with 12 bases in between. The CDR3, as DNA: TGTGCCAGCAGACTTTACAGTTTCTCCTACAATGAGCAGTTCTTC. Protein product: CASRLYSFSYNEQFF.

As concerns this clone: The junction shows a germline mismatch at one end, possibly a read error. The rearrangement joins TRBV5-6 to TRBJ2-2; 14 bases align to TRBD2. Germline V gives CDR1 SGHDT, CDR2 YYEEEE. The length of the CDR3 is 16 residues. Here the CDR3 reads CASRLGLAGDTGELFF. CDR3 sequence (DNA): TGTGCCAGCAGATTGGGACTAGCGGGAGACACCGGGGAGCTGTTTTTT.

The chain recombines TRBV4-3 with TRBJ2-5; 11 nucleotides match TRBD1. The CDR3 is 16 amino acids. CDR1 and CDR2 (germline): LGHNA, YSLEER. J gave up 3 bases and V 4 bases, and 7 bases lay outside the gene matches. The CDR3, as DNA: TGCGCCAGCAGCCTATGGGACAGGGGGAGGGAAGAGACCCAGTACTTC. Translated: CASSLWDRGREETQYF.

The chain joins TRBV30 to TRBJ2-2, with D maybe TRBD1 (5 bases). The germline gives CDR1 GTSNPN, CDR2 SVGIG (reference sequence). CDR3 length: 16 residues. Trimming shortened V by 7 bases and J by 6 bases, and 24 bases separated the two germline ends. This CDR3 reads CALSVGERGVSGELFF. For the CDR3, the DNA is TGTGCCTTGTCCGTTGGGGAAAGGGGTGTGTCCGGGGAGCTGTTTTTT. Full variable domain (outside the CDR3, taken from reference TRBV30 and TRBJ2-2): SQTIHQWPATLVQPVGSPLSLECTVEGTSNPNLYWYRQAAGRGLQLLFYSVGIGQISSEVPQNLSASRPQDRQFILSSKKLLLSDSGFYLCALSVGERGVSGELFFGEGSRLTVL.

The chain recombines TRBV29-1 with TRBJ2-5; D possibly corresponds to TRBD2 (5 bases). The end of the DNA aligns better with TRBJ2-7, so the J call may be wrong. CDR3 length: 14 amino acids. CDR1 and CDR2 (germline): SQVTM, ANQGSEA. The CDR3 DNA is TGCAGCGTTGAGGTTGTGGGAGCCCCTTACGAGCAGTACTTC. The encoded protein is CSVEVVGAPYEQYF.

V is TRBV5-8 and J is TRBJ2-7; D possibly corresponds to TRBD2 (5 bases). The CDR3 has 14 amino acids. Germline V gene lookup returns CDR1 SGHTS and CDR2 YDEGEE. Trimming cost V 0 bases and J 1 base, with 8 bases left between them. The CDR3: CASSLDPGSYEQYF. In DNA form, the CDR3 reads TGTGCCAGCAGCTTGGACCCGGGATCCTACGAGCAGTACTTC.

CDR3 nucleotides: TGTGCCAGCAGCCCCTTGGCGGCCTTTACAGATACGCAGTATTTT. Translation: CASSPLAAFTDTQYF. This chain connects TRBV5-8 to TRBJ2-3, with unresolved D. Germline V CDR1 and CDR2: SGHTS, YDEGEE. Trimming left V 4 bases short and J 3 bases short, with 15 bases between. CDR3 length: 15 amino acids.

This rearrangement joins TRBV11-3 to TRBJ2-5; D is uncertain. Germline lookup yields CDR1 SGHNT and CDR2 YENEEA. Trimming pared 0 bases from V and 5 bases from J, leaving 13 bases between. The CDR3 runs to 15 residues. The CDR3 region is CASSLDGSGGETQYF. CDR3 DNA: TGTGCCAGCAGCTTAGATGGGTCGGGTGGCGAGACCCAGTACTTC.

J is TRBJ1-2 and V is TRBV7-8, with TRBD1 identical over 8 bases. V shed 5 bases and J 8 bases; nucleotides not matched to a gene: 7. Per germline, CDR1 SGHVS and CDR2 FQNEAQ. The CDR3 spans 13 residues. DNA for the CDR3: TGTGCCAGCAGCCGCGACAGGGGTCGGGGCTACACCTTC. Translating gives CASSRDRGRGYTF.

The V call is TRBV2, the J call TRBJ1-1, with 10 bases aligning to TRBD1. Germline CDR1 reads SNHLY; CDR2 reads FYNNEI. CDR3 length equals 14 residues. After removal of 7 bases from V and 5 bases from J, the junction contained 7 bases not matched to a gene. This CDR3 reads CASNRQGAGTEAFF. DNA of the CDR3: TGTGCCAGCAACCGACAGGGGGCTGGAACTGAAGCTTTCTTT.

The chain employs TRBV30 and TRBJ2-3; possible D gene TRBD2, 6 bases. Between the trimmed V and J ends, which lost 0 bases and 1 base, there was a span of 11 bases. Germline CDR1 GTSNPN, CDR2 SVGIG (reference sequence). The CDR3 runs 15 residues. In nucleotides, the CDR3 is TGTGCCTGGAGTGTGAAAGCGGGTGGCACAGATACGCAGTATTTT. Translation: CAWSVKAGGTDTQYF.

The chain carries TRBV9 and TRBJ2-3, with D maybe TRBD1 (5 bases). CDR1 SGDLS and CDR2 YYNGEE come from the germline V gene. Trimming removed 0 bases at V and 0 bases at J, with 5 bases between. The CDR3 runs 14 residues. CDR3 DNA sequence: TGTGCCAGCAGCGTAGAGGGGAGCACAGATACGCAGTATTTT. Protein product: CASSVEGSTDTQYF.